These T cell receptor beta chains were read from a single sample in a study of blood T cell repertoires in COVID-19. The table came from immunoSEQ multiplex PCR; TCRdb's copy has only in-frame clones and leaves some out. The table includes roughly 230,000 clones, 88% detected once. The sample taken for sequencing was peripheral blood. All receptors come from a human donor in a cohort sampled during active COVID-19. The conserved cysteine and the conserved F or W are not part of the CDR3 here.

v_call	j_call	cdr3_aa
TRBV7-2	TRBJ1-3	ASSFPVAGNTIY
TRBV6-2/TRBV6-3	TRBJ1-5	ASSYGRSNQPQH
TRBV6-5	TRBJ1-1	ASSKSRENTEAF
TRBV10-2	TRBJ2-7	ASSGVSYEQY
TRBV30	TRBJ2-1	AWSGLREINEQF
TRBV2	TRBJ1-2	ASGGTAQGYT
TRBV4-1	TRBJ2-5	ASSLGTGERETQY
TRBV19	TRBJ2-7	ASRLQGSYEQY
TRBV6-2/TRBV6-3	TRBJ1-3	ASSYVSSGNTIY
TRBV28	TRBJ1-2	ASSLLGGREGYT
TRBV19	TRBJ2-7	ASSRQGIYEQY
TRBV27	TRBJ1-5	ASSSGTGFQPQH
TRBV28	TRBJ2-5	ASSLRLGTQY
TRBV18	TRBJ2-7	ASSPPGSGRYEQY
TRBV5-1	TRBJ1-2	ASSSGTGKSGYT
TRBV7-9	TRBJ2-1	ASSLKRLAGTYNEQF
TRBV9	TRBJ1-5	ASSVGLWNQPQH
TRBV7-2	TRBJ2-7	ASSLVGGSSSYEQY
TRBV18	TRBJ1-2	ASSPRGTSYGYT
TRBV7-2	TRBJ1-6	ASSLVGLGSPLH
TRBV13	TRBJ2-7	ASTIFSLRRDFYEQY
TRBV7-7	TRBJ1-3	ASSLGQGDRNTIY
TRBV9	TRBJ2-3	ASSALAGRATDTQY
TRBV4-1	TRBJ2-7	ASSRGLAGVGEQY
TRBV30	TRBJ1-2	AWSAPGQGARDGYT
TRBV28	TRBJ2-7	ASSFQYEQY
TRBV5-6	TRBJ2-7	ASSLGLGAYEQY
TRBV30	TRBJ1-4	AWCIPGQGGEKLF
TRBV11-2	TRBJ1-3	ASSLGGLSGNTIY
TRBV28	TRBJ2-7	ASSFPRDSTYEQY
TRBV18	TRBJ1-6	ASSPKGPGQHNSPLH
TRBV3-1/TRBV3-2	TRBJ2-2	ASSHPPRGRDTGELF
TRBV29-1	TRBJ2-7	SVEVTGAYEQY
TRBV2	TRBJ1-1	ASSGGTFPEAF
TRBV28	TRBJ1-6	ASSTGTGRNSPLH
TRBV28	TRBJ2-6	ASSLRLSREIRQPPTSGANVLT
TRBV5-1	TRBJ1-4	ASSLFPGGATNEKLF
TRBV28	TRBJ1-2	ASSGDRGLGYGYT
TRBV4-3	TRBJ1-4	ASSQEMGQSSEKLF
TRBV11-2	TRBJ2-7	ASGRSGNHEQY
TRBV6-5	TRBJ2-7	ASSYLTGEQY
TRBV5-4	TRBJ1-2	ASSLGGQARYGYT
TRBV30	TRBJ1-1	AWTRGLGTEAF
TRBV19	TRBJ2-7	ASSMTGYEQY
TRBV5-6	TRBJ1-2	ASSLPDRANYGYT
TRBV4-3	TRBJ2-2	ASSQRTGGRTGELF
TRBV18	TRBJ1-1	ASSPTVLNTEAF
TRBV12-5	TRBJ1-1	ASGKRGATEAF
TRBV4-3	TRBJ1-3	ASSQDTGVANTIY
TRBV29-1	TRBJ1-2	SVVGGYYGYT
TRBV27	TRBJ1-6	ASSFDRGRSPLH
TRBV19	TRBJ2-7	ASSIQGAGEQY
TRBV7-2	TRBJ2-7	ASSLVGTGYNSYEQY
TRBV7-2	TRBJ2-7	ASSSLAGEGASYEQY
TRBV20-1	TRBJ1-5	SASPRGGQPQH
TRBV7-9	TRBJ1-2	ASSLRGRDYGYT
TRBV30	TRBJ2-1	AWKPDRFYNEQF
TRBV7-2	TRBJ2-7	ASSVAPTYEQY